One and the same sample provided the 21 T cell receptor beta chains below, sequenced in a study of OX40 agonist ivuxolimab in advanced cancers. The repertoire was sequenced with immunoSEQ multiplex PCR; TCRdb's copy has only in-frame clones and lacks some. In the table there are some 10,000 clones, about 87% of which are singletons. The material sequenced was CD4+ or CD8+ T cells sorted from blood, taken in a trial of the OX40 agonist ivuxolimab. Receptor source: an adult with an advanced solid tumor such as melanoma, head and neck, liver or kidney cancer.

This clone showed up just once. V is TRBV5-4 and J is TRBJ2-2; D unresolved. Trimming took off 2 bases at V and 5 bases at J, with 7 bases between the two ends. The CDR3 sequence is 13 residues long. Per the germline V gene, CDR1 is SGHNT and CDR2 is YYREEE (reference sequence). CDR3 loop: CASSFGGTGELFF. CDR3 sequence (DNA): TGTGCCAGCAGCTTTGGCGGAACCGGGGAGCTGTTTTTT. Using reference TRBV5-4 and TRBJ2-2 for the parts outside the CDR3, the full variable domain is ETGVTQSPTHLIKTRGQQVTLRCSSQSGHNTVSWYQQALGQGPQFIFQYYREEENGRGNFPPRFSGLQFPNYSSELNVNALELDDSALYLCASSFGGTGELFFGEGSRLTVL.

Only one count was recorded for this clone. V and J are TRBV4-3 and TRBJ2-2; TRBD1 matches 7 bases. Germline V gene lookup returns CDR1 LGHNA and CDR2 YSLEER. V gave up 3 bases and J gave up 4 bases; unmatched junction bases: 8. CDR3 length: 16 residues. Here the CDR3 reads CASSQRQGLSTGELFF. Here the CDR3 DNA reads TGCGCCAGCAGCCAGAGACAGGGCCTCAGCACCGGGGAGCTGTTTTTT.

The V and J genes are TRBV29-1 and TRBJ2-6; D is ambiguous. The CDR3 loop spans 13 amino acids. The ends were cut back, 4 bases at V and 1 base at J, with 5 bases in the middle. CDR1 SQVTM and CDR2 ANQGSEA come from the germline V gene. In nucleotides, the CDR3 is TGCAGCGTTGCTAGGTCTGGGGCCAACGTCCTGACTTTC. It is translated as CSVARSGANVLTF.

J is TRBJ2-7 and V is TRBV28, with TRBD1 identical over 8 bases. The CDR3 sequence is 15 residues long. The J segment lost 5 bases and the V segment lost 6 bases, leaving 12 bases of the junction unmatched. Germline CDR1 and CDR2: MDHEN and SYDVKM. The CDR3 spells CASSPRQGALDEQYF. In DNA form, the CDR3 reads TGTGCCAGCAGCCCTAGGCAGGGGGCACTCGACGAGCAGTACTTC.

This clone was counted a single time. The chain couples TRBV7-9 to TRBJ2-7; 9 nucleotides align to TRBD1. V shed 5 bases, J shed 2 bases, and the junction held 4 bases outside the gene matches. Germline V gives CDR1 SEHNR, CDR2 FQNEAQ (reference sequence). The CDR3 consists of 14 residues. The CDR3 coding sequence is TGTGCCAGCAGCCTCCGGGACAGGGCCTACGAGCAGTACTTC. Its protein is CASSLRDRAYEQYF.

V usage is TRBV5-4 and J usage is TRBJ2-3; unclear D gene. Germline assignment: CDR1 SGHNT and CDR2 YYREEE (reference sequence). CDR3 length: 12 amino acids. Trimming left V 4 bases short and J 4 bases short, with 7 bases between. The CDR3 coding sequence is TGTGCCAGCAGCGGGGTGGCAGATACGCAGTATTTT. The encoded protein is CASSGVADTQYF.

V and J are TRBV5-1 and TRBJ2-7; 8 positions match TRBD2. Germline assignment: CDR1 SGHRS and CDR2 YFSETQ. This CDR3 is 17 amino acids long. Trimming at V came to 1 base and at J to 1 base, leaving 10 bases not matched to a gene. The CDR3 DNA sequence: TGCGCCAGCAGCTTGAAAGGCGGGGGGACTTCTTCCTACGAGCAGTACTTC. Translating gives CASSLKGGGTSSYEQYF.

Written as DNA, the CDR3 is TGTGCCAGCAGCTGGCAGGGGGCGGGGGAGACCCAGTACTTC. The encoded protein is CASSWQGAGETQYF. The rearrangement uses TRBV5-8 and TRBJ2-5; TRBD1 agrees at 8 bases. The CDR3 totals 14 residues. Looked up from germline, CDR1 is SGHTS and CDR2 is YDEGEE. Trimming at V came to 3 bases and at J to 5 bases, leaving 6 bases not matched to a gene.

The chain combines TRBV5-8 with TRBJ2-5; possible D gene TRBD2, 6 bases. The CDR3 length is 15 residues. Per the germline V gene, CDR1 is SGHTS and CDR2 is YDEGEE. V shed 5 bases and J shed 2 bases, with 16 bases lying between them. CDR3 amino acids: CASSPGWGRQETQYF. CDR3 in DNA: TGTGCCAGCAGTCCCGGCTGGGGGAGGCAAGAGACCCAGTACTTC. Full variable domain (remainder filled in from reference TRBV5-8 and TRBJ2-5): EAGVTQSPTHLIKTRGQQATLRCSPISGHTSVYWYQQALGLGLQFLLWYDEGEERNRGNFPPRFSGRQFPNYSSELNVNALELEDSALYLCASSPGWGRQETQYFGPGTRLLVL.

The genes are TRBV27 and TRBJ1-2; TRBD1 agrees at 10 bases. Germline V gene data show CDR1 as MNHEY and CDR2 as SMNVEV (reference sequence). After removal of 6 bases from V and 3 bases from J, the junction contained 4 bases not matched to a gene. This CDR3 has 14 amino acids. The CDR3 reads CASSPGQGYYGYTF. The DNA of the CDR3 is TGTGCCAGCAGCCCGGGACAGGGGTACTATGGCTACACCTTC.

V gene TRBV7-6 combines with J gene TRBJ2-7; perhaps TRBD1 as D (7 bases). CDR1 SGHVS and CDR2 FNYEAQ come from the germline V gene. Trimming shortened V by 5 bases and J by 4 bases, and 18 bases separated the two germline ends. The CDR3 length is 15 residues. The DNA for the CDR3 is TGTGCCAGCAGCGAGAGTCAGGGGGGAATTTACGAGCAGTACTTC. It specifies CASSESQGGIYEQYF.

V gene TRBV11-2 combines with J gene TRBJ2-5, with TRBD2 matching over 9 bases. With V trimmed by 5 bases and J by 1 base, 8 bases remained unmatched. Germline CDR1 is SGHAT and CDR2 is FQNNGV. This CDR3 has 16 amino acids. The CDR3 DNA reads TGTGCCAGCAGCCTTCCTAGCGGGATTTTCCAAGAGACCCAGTACTTC. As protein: CASSLPSGIFQETQYF.

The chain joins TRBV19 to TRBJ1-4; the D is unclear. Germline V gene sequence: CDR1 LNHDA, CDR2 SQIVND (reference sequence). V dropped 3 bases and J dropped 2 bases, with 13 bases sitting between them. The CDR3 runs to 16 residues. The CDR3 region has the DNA TGTGCCAGTAGTATGGTCCCCTCATGGACTAATGAAAAACTGTTTTTT. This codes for CASSMVPSWTNEKLFF. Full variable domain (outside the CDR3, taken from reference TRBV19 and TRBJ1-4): DGGITQSPKYLFRKEGQNVTLSCEQNLNHDAMYWYRQDPGQGLRLIYYSQIVNDFQKGDIAEGYSVSREKKESFPLTVTSAQKNPTAFYLCASSMVPSWTNEKLFFGSGTQLSVL.

The CDR3 reads CASSPPSAGLDQPQHF. In nucleotides, the CDR3 is TGTGCCAGCTCACCACCGTCGGCCGGTCTCGATCAGCCCCAGCATTTT. The V and J genes are TRBV18 and TRBJ1-5; no reliable D call. V lost 0 bases and J 5 bases, leaving 14 bases between the germline ends. Per germline, CDR1 KGHSH and CDR2 LQKENI. The CDR3 covers 16 residues. The full variable domain, with the rest looked up from reference TRBV18 and TRBJ1-5, is NAGVMQNPRHLVRRRGQEARLRCSPMKGHSHVYWYRQLPEEGLKFMVYLQKENIIDESGMPKERFSAEFPKEGPSILRIQQVVRGDSAAYFCASSPPSAGLDQPQHFGDGTRLSIL.

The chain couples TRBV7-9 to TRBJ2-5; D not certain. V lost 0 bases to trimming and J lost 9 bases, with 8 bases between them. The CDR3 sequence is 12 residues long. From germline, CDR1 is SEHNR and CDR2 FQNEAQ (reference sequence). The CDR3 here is CASSLAGSAQYF. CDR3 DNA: TGTGCCAGCAGCTTAGCAGGGTCGGCCCAGTACTTC.

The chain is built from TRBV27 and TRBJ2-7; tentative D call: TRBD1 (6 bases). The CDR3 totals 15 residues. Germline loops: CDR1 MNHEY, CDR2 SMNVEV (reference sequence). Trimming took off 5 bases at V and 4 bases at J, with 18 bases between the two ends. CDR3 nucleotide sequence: TGTGCCAGCAGTCCAGGGGACGACTACTTTTACGAGCAGTACTTC. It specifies CASSPGDDYFYEQYF.

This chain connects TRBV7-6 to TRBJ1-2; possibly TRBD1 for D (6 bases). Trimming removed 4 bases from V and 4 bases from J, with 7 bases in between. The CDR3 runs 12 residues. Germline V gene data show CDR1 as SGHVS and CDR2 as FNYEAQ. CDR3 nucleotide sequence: TGTGCCAGCAGCTCAGGGGTCTATGGCTACACCTTC. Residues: CASSSGVYGYTF. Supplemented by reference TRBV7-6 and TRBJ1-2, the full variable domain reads GAGVSQSPRYKVTKRGQDVALRCDPISGHVSLYWYRQALGQGPEFLTYFNYEAQQDKSGLPNDRFSAERPEGSISTLTIQRTEQRDSAMYRCASSSGVYGYTFGSGTRLTVV.

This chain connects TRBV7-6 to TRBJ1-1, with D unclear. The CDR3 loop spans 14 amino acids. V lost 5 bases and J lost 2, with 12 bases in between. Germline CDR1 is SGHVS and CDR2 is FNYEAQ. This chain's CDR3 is CASSRLLVNTEAFF. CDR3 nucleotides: TGTGCCAGCAGCCGATTACTAGTTAACACTGAAGCTTTCTTT.

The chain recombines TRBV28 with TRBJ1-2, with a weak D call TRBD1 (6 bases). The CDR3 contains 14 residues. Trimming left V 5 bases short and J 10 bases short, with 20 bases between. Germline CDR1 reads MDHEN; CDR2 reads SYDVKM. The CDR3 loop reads CASSPLLRGVFYTF. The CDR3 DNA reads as TGTGCCAGCAGTCCCCTCCTCAGGGGAGTGTTCTACACCTTC.

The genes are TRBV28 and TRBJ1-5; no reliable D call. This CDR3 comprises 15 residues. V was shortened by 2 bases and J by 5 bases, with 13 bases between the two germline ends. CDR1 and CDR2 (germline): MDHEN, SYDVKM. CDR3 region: CASSLPSGAHQPQHF. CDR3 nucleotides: TGTGCCAGCAGTTTACCCAGTGGTGCTCATCAGCCCCAGCATTTT. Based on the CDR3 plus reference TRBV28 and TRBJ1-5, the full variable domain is DVKVTQSSRYLVKRTGEKVFLECVQDMDHENMFWYRQDPGLGLRLIYFSYDVKMKEKGDIPEGYSVSREKKERFSLILESASTNQTSMYLCASSLPSGAHQPQHFGDGTRLSIL.

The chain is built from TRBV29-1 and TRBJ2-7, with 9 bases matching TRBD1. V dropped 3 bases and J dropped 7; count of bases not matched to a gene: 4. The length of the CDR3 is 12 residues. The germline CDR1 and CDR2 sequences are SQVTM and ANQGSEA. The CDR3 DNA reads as TGCAGCGTTGAGCAGACAGGGGGGGAGCAGTACTTC. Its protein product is CSVEQTGGEQYF.